Below are 32 T cell receptor beta chains sequenced from a single sample in a study of monozygotic twins with inflammatory bowel disease. TCRdb reprocessed the 5' RACE reads; each CDR3 protein has one entry and no DNA is given. In all, the sample yields 150,000 to 200,000 distinct CDR3 sequences. The sample consisted of blood. The receptors stem from a human donor with ulcerative colitis or Crohn's disease, or a healthy co-twin of an affected twin (not recorded which).

The chain uses TRBV29-1 and TRBJ2-1; without DNA, the TCRdb call of TRBD2 cannot be checked. The CDR3 consists of 15 residues. CDR1 and CDR2 from the germline V gene are SQVTM and ANQGSEA. The CDR3 loop is CSIPAVAGASNEQFF.

The rearrangement uses TRBV7-2 and TRBJ2-7. CDR1 is SGHTA and CDR2 is FQGNSA in the germline V gene. This CDR3 region has 13 residues. The CDR3 loop reads CASSFNRFYEQYF.

The chain joins TRBV28 to TRBJ1-6. CDR1 and CDR2 from the germline V gene are MDHEN and SYDVKM. The CDR3 extends over 14 amino acids. The CDR3 spells CASSFHSRNSPLHF. Full variable domain (rest looked up from reference TRBV28 and TRBJ1-6): DVKVTQSSRYLVKRTGEKVFLECVQDMDHENMFWYRQDPGLGLRLIYFSYDVKMKEKGDIPEGYSVSREKKERFSLILESASTNQTSMYLCASSFHSRNSPLHFGNGTRLTVT.

This CDR3 is CASSGLMEPGGTEAFF. This chain uses TRBV7-9 with TRBJ1-1; TCRdb gives TRBD1 as the D gene, but with no DNA this cannot be confirmed. Germline V lookup: CDR1 SEHNR, CDR2 FQNEAQ (reference sequence). The CDR3 covers 16 residues.

The V gene is TRBV20-1, the J gene TRBJ1-5; TCRdb selects TRBD1, and the lack of DNA leaves this call unchecked. The CDR3 has 16 residues. Germline CDR1 reads DFQATT; CDR2 reads SNEGSKA (reference sequence). The CDR3 protein is CSARDQRGQGNQPQHF.

The chain joins TRBV5-4 to TRBJ1-2; without DNA, the TCRdb call of TRBD1 cannot be checked. Germline CDR1 reads SGHNT; CDR2 reads YYREEE (reference sequence). The CDR3 has 15 amino acids. The CDR3 loop reads CASSLVGGRSYGYTF.

The V and J genes are TRBV30 and TRBJ1-2; as DNA is missing, the TRBD1 call by TCRdb cannot be tested. Looked up from germline, CDR1 is GTSNPN and CDR2 is SVGIG (reference sequence). CDR3 length equals 15 residues. CDR3 in amino acids: CAWSQRGRGTDGYTF.

The chain joins TRBV28 to TRBJ1-3; TCRdb outputs TRBD1, but without DNA this stays unchecked. CDR3 length: 14 residues. Germline V gene data show CDR1 as MDHEN and CDR2 as SYDVKM. This CDR3 is CASRLGGSGNTIYF.

The chain combines TRBV20-1 with TRBJ1-6. Germline-derived CDR1 and CDR2 are DFQATT and SNEGSKA (reference sequence). The CDR3 runs 11 residues. The CDR3 spells CSARSESPLHF.

The genes are TRBV18 and TRBJ1-2; TCRdb reports TRBD1, a call that lacks DNA to check it against. The CDR3 is 13 amino acids. Germline CDR1 and CDR2: KGHSH and LQKENI. CDR3 sequence: CASSGQGRQGYTF.

The chain uses TRBV10-3 and TRBJ2-7; TCRdb's assignment of TRBD1 cannot be checked, as there is no DNA. This CDR3 comprises 13 residues. From germline, CDR1 is ENHRY and CDR2 SYGVKD. The CDR3 region is CAISAHGGHEQYF.

This chain links TRBV6-1 with TRBJ2-7; TCRdb gives TRBD1 as the D gene, but with no DNA this cannot be confirmed. The V gene's germline CDR1 is MNHNS and CDR2 SASEGT. The CDR3 is 15 residues long. CDR3 loop: CASSPGAPSSYEQYF.

The V gene is TRBV20-1, the J gene TRBJ1-2. The CDR3 loop spans 14 amino acids. CDR1 is DFQATT, CDR2 SNEGSKA, per germline (reference sequence). The CDR3 spells CSARTPNEKYGYTF.

The V and J genes are TRBV14 and TRBJ2-7; TCRdb outputs TRBD1, but without DNA this stays unchecked. CDR1 and CDR2 from the germline V gene are SGHDN and FVKESK. This CDR3 is built from 15 residues. Here the CDR3 reads CASSLRASGPYEQYF.

The V and J genes are TRBV20-1 and TRBJ2-3; TCRdb returns TRBD2, unconfirmable since there is no DNA. This CDR3 contains 15 residues. Per the germline V gene, CDR1 is DFQATT and CDR2 is SNEGSKA (reference sequence). CDR3 sequence: CSARPRTSGRGTQYF.

The chain is built from TRBV18 and TRBJ1-5; checking the TCRdb D call of TRBD1 is not possible without DNA. Germline lookup yields CDR1 KGHSH and CDR2 LQKENI. The length of the CDR3 is 17 residues. The chain's CDR3 is CASSPPWREGGNQPQHF.

This sequence joins TRBV20-1 and TRBJ2-7; TCRdb's D gene call, TRBD2, goes unchecked for lack of DNA. The CDR3 is 16 residues long. The germline V gene encodes CDR1 DFQATT and CDR2 SNEGSKA (reference sequence). The CDR3: CSARDQGLARPYEQYF.

The V call is TRBV30, the J call TRBJ1-1; TCRdb selects TRBD1, and the lack of DNA leaves this call unchecked. CDR1 is GTSNPN, CDR2 SVGIG, per germline (reference sequence). The CDR3 is 13 residues long. CDR3 in amino acids: CAWNRGRGTEAFF.

The rearrangement joins TRBV6-5 to TRBJ1-1. The germline CDR1 and CDR2 sequences are MNHEY and SVGAGI. The CDR3 sequence is 14 residues long. CDR3 sequence: CASSYGGGYTEAFF.

This chain uses TRBV5-1 with TRBJ2-2. The CDR3 totals 15 residues. CDR1 and CDR2 (germline): SGHRS, YFSETQ. This CDR3 is CASSFGSSYTGELFF.

The rearrangement joins TRBV30 to TRBJ2-1; TCRdb designates TRBD2, a call that cannot be tested without DNA. CDR3 length equals 16 residues. Germline V gives CDR1 GTSNPN, CDR2 SVGIG (reference sequence). The CDR3 loop is CAWSASSAGGENEQFF.

The chain is built from TRBV21-1 and TRBJ2-2; TCRdb indicates TRBD2, and absent DNA this call remains unverified. TRBV21-1 corresponds to a pseudogene. The CDR3 is 21 amino acids. CDR3 loop: CASSKATPGTSGSEDTGELFF.

This rearrangement joins TRBV20-1 to TRBJ2-7; TCRdb picks TRBD1, but there is no DNA to check that call. Germline CDR1 and CDR2: DFQATT and SNEGSKA (reference sequence). The CDR3 is 14 residues long. CDR3 sequence reads: CSAYWGQGRYEQYF.

The chain couples TRBV19 to TRBJ1-5; checking the TCRdb D call of TRBD1 is not possible without DNA. The CDR3 totals 16 residues. Germline assignment: CDR1 LNHDA and CDR2 SQIVND (reference sequence). The CDR3 reads CASSIPGTGGFQPQHF.

The chain links TRBV3-1 to TRBJ2-7; TCRdb returns TRBD2, unconfirmable since there is no DNA. This CDR3 contains 16 residues. Germline V gene lookup returns CDR1 LGHDT and CDR2 YNNKEL (reference sequence). CDR3: CASSQVGGLAGYEQYF.

The chain recombines TRBV19 with TRBJ2-5; checking the TCRdb D call of TRBD1 is not possible without DNA. The length of the CDR3 is 15 residues. The germline V gene encodes CDR1 LNHDA and CDR2 SQIVND (reference sequence). This chain's CDR3 is CASSLGTGAWETQYF.

The chain recombines TRBV5-1 with TRBJ1-1. The V gene's germline CDR1 is SGHRS and CDR2 YFSETQ. The CDR3 totals 13 residues. The CDR3 spells CASTKTVNTEAFF.

This chain joins TRBV20-1 and TRBJ2-1. Germline CDR1 is DFQATT and CDR2 is SNEGSKA (reference sequence). The CDR3 loop spans 14 amino acids. The CDR3: CSASKPASYNEQFF.

This rearrangement joins TRBV20-1 to TRBJ2-5. The V gene's germline CDR1 is DFQATT and CDR2 SNEGSKA (reference sequence). The CDR3 contains 15 residues. The CDR3 loop reads CSARVPGTLAETQYF.

The chain uses TRBV11-2 and TRBJ2-3. Germline V gene data show CDR1 as SGHAT and CDR2 as FQNNGV. The CDR3 has 13 residues. The CDR3 loop is CASADGVTDTQYF.

This chain uses TRBV28 with TRBJ2-7; with no DNA, the TCRdb D assignment of TRBD2 cannot be verified. The length of the CDR3 is 13 residues. The germline CDR1 and CDR2 sequences are MDHEN and SYDVKM. This CDR3 reads CASSWGGSYEQYF.

This chain uses TRBV20-1 with TRBJ1-1; TCRdb's D call, TRBD1, is unchecked because there is no DNA. This CDR3 spans 15 amino acids. The germline CDR1 and CDR2 sequences are DFQATT and SNEGSKA (reference sequence). CDR3 sequence: CSAPLWQGRNTEAFF.